Described below is a single T cell receptor beta chain sequence and its context. The source of the sample is a study of blood T cell repertoires in COVID-19. Study overall: Samples came from the United States, Italy and Spain, spanning acute and convalescent COVID-19. The cDNA or gDNA used as material had been derived from T cells, B-cell-depleted T cells, or PBMCs.

Per the original data handling: Reference gene primer amplification gave estimated nucleated cell counts. Sequencing was performed with immunoSEQ multiplex PCR; in TCRdb, only in-frame clones are kept and a portion is missing. Clone size and V and J calls were adopted from that table, with D and trimming inferred from the DNA. This table has about 180,000 clones, around 85% appearing once. Germline CDR1 and CDR2: SGHKS and YYEKEE (reference sequence). CDR3 size: 15 residues. J was trimmed by 4 bases and V by 4 bases; bases with no gene match: 10. The TCR sequence derives from a man in his forties or fifties with active or convalescent COVID-19. What was sequenced was peripheral blood. The gene calls are TRBV5-5 and TRBJ2-5; TRBD1 matches at 7 bases. In nucleotides, the CDR3 is TGTGCCAGCAGCCCCGAACAGGGGCGAGGAGAGACCCAGTACTTC. Translating gives CASSPEQGRGETQYF.